The clone carrying this T cell receptor (beta chain) was counted a single time. Its target is unknown. Between the trimmed V and J ends, which lost 6 bases and 0 bases, there was a span of 18 bases. The CDR3 sequence is 17 residues long. Looked up from germline, CDR1 is MDHEN and CDR2 is SYDVKM. The sample comes from a study of cytomegalovirus exposure and HLA in healthy donors. The overall study: Early released data had tens of millions of unique TCRs, all coming from HLA-typed donors.

The study's findings and limits: A later examination showed that TCR association rates differed by HLA locus, with DRB1 most and HLA-C fewest. It was reported that the classifier diagnosed cytomegalovirus status with high specificity and sensitivity in both the original and validation cohorts. Roughly 170 TCR beta chains were listed as cytomegalovirus-associated.

PCR used 60 Vbeta primers and 13 Jbeta primers. Assay: immunoSEQ multiplex PCR; the TCRdb copy retains only in-frame clones and omits some. Here the sample spans 300,000 or so clones, almost 85% being singletons. The chain links TRBV28 to TRBJ1-5, with D unresolved. The source material was PBMCs. This sequence was found in a woman in her thirties or forties in good health and CMV-seropositive. CDR3: CASSLRGLGISNQPQHF. CDR3 DNA: TGTGCCAGCAGCCTACGGGGTCTTGGTATTAGCAATCAGCCCCAGCATTTT.